This TCR beta chain was documented in a study of early T cells in non-severe SARS-CoV-2 infection. General study findings and limits: There was a bias toward anti-spike CD8 responses in VDJdb matching, which missed private and CD4 specificities.

The sample holds many counts of this clonotype. The antigen is unknown. Each CDR3 protein gets one entry after TCRdb re-called the 5' RACE reads with MiXCR. The table lists roughly 45,000 distinct CDR3 sequences, around a tenth of them singletons. The trim removed 2 bases at V and 2 bases at J, leaving 0 bases unmatched. Germline CDR1 and CDR2: MDHEN and SYDVKM. The CDR3 covers 13 residues. The origin of this receptor is an adult who was a healthcare worker with PCR-confirmed SARS-CoV-2 infection or an uninfected control (not recorded which). Sample: whole blood. The chain employs TRBV28 and TRBJ2-7, with 7 nucleotides matching TRBD1. The CDR3 coding sequence is TGTGCCAGCAGTTTAAGGGGGCCCTACGAGCAGTACTTC. Encoded protein: CASSLRGPYEQYF.